The 8 T cell receptor beta chains below were found in one sample sequenced in a study of T cell repertoires in cytomegalovirus infection. One entry per CDR3 protein results from TCRdb running MiXCR on the reads. This table has around 450,000 distinct CDR3 sequences, 31% appearing once. The specimen was PBMCs. The source of these receptors is a human donor in good health (CMV status not recorded). Some clones in this sample may be carry-over from other donors' samples.

Only a few counts were recorded for this clonotype. This chain uses TRBV4-2 with TRBJ1-6; no clear D. V lost 0 bases and J lost 8, with 14 bases in between. The CDR3 runs to 16 residues. Germline loops: CDR1 LGHNA, CDR2 YNFKEQ. CDR3 sequence reads: CASSQDSGQNYSPLHF. The CDR3 DNA follows: TGTGCCAGCAGCCAAGATTCCGGGCAGAATTATTCACCCCTCCACTTT.

In regard to this clonotype: At one end, the junction sequence differs from germline, possibly due to a read error. The J gene is TRBJ2-5, the V gene TRBV7-2; TRBD1 is a possible D gene (6 bases). CDR1 SGHTA and CDR2 FQGNSA come from the germline V gene. The CDR3 has 15 amino acids. In DNA, the CDR3 is TGTGCCAGCAGCTTCCGAGGGGGTGCCGGGGAGACCCAGTCCTTC. It translates to CASSFRGGAGETQSF.

This clonotype occurred many times. The rearrangement uses TRBV12-3 or TRBV12-4 and TRBJ1-5; TRBD1 aligns across 9 bases. The CDR3 is 15 amino acids. The V and J ends lost 6 bases and 4 bases, in that order; junction bases with no gene match: 7. CDR3: CASRRTGGENQPQHF. Written as DNA, the CDR3 is TGTGCCAGCAGGCGCACAGGGGGCGAAAATCAGCCCCAGCATTTT.

The J gene is TRBJ1-1, the V gene TRBV6-5, with 7 bases matching TRBD1. V shed 0 bases and J 0 bases; nucleotides not matched to a gene: 10. The CDR3 has 18 residues. The V gene's germline CDR1 is MNHEY and CDR2 SVGAGI. CDR3 region: CASSYSGTATNLNTEAFF. In DNA form, the CDR3 reads TGTGCCAGCAGTTACTCTGGGACAGCTACAAACTTGAACACTGAAGCTTTCTTT.

As to this clonotype: A read error is possible here, since a much larger clone lies one base away. This chain connects TRBV7-2 to TRBJ2-1; D is uncertain. Germline V gene sequence: CDR1 SGHTA, CDR2 FQGNSA. This CDR3 comprises 14 residues. The CDR3 bases are TGTGCCAGCAGCCCACAGTGGGCAGGCAATGCGCAGTTCTTC. As protein: CASSPQWAGNAQFF.

The chain uses TRBV19 and TRBJ1-1; maybe TRBD1 (5 bases). The V gene lost 3 bases and the J gene lost 2 bases, with 7 bases spanning the gap. This CDR3 is 13 amino acids long. Per germline, CDR1 LNHDA and CDR2 SQIVND (reference sequence). The CDR3 region is CASSMDTNTEAFF. CDR3 nucleotides: TGTGCCAGTAGTATGGACACCAACACTGAAGCTTTCTTT.

This clonotype was recorded at least ten times. V is TRBV7-2 and J is TRBJ2-7; the D is unclear. CDR1 is SGHTA, CDR2 FQGNSA, per germline. The CDR3 runs to 12 residues. Trimming took 4 bases from V and 5 from J, leaving 9 bases between them. The CDR3 region is CASSSTIDEQYF. CDR3 sequence (DNA): TGTGCCAGCAGCTCGACAATTGACGAGCAGTACTTC.

This clonotype was picked up a small number of times. The chain has TRBV2 and TRBJ2-5, with 14 bases lining up with TRBD2. The junction had 7 bases not matched to a gene; V was cut back by 8 bases and J by 5 bases. CDR1 and CDR2 (germline): SNHLY, FYNNEI. The CDR3 is 15 residues long. This CDR3 is CASETSGGAGETQYF. CDR3 bases: TGTGCCAGCGAGACTAGCGGGGGGGCCGGGGAGACCCAGTACTTC.